This T cell receptor beta chain is drawn from a study of T cell responses to AZD1222 COVID-19 vaccine. Study-wide points: Following two doses of AZD1222, Spike-specific TCR breadth and depth rose. Spike-wide vaccine-associated CD4 TCRs dominated at 160-218 and 743-854. Donors in the cohort were predominantly white British and more often female, and clonal diversity was possibly underestimated. Nearly half of spike-specific TCRs reportedly go after variant regions that carry no mutations.

The CDR3 consists of 13 residues. Germline CDR1 reads KGHSH; CDR2 reads LQKENI. The V gene lost 5 bases and the J gene lost 2 bases, with 10 bases spanning the gap. Libraries were prepared by immunoSEQ multiplex PCR; TCRdb keeps only in-frame clonotypes and omits some of them. The sample carries around 99,000 clones, 92% recorded once. On this clone: No antigen is known for it.

Source: peripheral blood, taken 28 days after the second AZD1222 dose. The gene calls are TRBV18 and TRBJ2-7, with D possibly being TRBD1 (5 bases). The receptor comes from an adult who received the AZD1222 COVID-19 vaccine. The CDR3 nucleotides read TGTGCCAGCTCAAGAGACAGTGCCTACGAGCAGTACTTC. Residues: CASSRDSAYEQYF.